This is a list of T cell receptor beta chains from one sample in a study of response to subunit inactivated influenza vaccine. Via MiXCR, TCRdb re-called the RT-PCR reads, giving one row per CDR3 protein. The sample holds roughly 700,000 distinct CDR3 sequences, around 13% seen once. This specimen consisted of PBMCs from blood, obtained about 14 days before vaccination. Every receptor here comes from a man aged 50 or older who received an inactivated influenza vaccine. The CDR3 runs from the conserved cysteine through the conserved F or W. Each record gives: clone size, D gene, V gene, J gene, CDR3 protein, CDR3 DNA. A D gene is named only where the DNA matches it firmly. Rows may omit the clone size; those that give it use once, few, many or a size class.

size: -
D: TRBD1
V: TRBV6-1
J: TRBJ2-7
CDR3: CASRPTGVSHEQYF
DNA: TGTGCCAGCAGACCGACAGGGGTCTCGCACGAGCAGTACTTC

size: few
D: -
V: TRBV10-3
J: TRBJ2-7
CDR3: CAISTGPYEQYF
DNA: TGTGCCATCAGCACCGGGCCCTACGAGCAGTACTTC

size: -
D: -
V: TRBV7-2
J: TRBJ2-3
CDR3: CASSLGTAAVTQYF
DNA: TGTGCCAGCAGCCTAGGGACCGCTGCCGTTACGCAGTATTTT

size: few
D: TRBD2
V: TRBV7-9
J: TRBJ2-5
CDR3: CASSRPSGGAEETQYF
DNA: TGTGCCAGCAGCCGCCCTAGCGGGGGGGCGGAAGAGACCCAGTACTTC

size: -
D: -
V: TRBV5-1
J: TRBJ2-2
CDR3: CASSLGIGLDSGELFF
DNA: TGCGCCAGCAGCTTGGGCATCGGGCTTGACTCCGGGGAGCTGTTTTTT

size: -
D: TRBD1
V: TRBV5-1
J: TRBJ2-7
CDR3: CASSSGTAYKSYEQYF
DNA: TGCGCCAGCAGCTCCGGGACAGCCTACAAGAGCTACGAGCAGTACTTC

size: few
D: TRBD2
V: TRBV11-1
J: TRBJ2-5
CDR3: CASSPYRSTSGRAGETQYF
DNA: TGTGCCAGCAGCCCTTACAGGTCTACTAGCGGGAGGGCCGGTGAGACCCAGTACTTC

size: few
D: -
V: TRBV12-3/TRBV12-4
J: TRBJ2-7
CDR3: CASSFYLGDHEQYF
DNA: TGTGCCAGCAGTTTTTACCTAGGGGACCACGAGCAGTACTTC

size: few
D: TRBD2
V: TRBV5-1
J: TRBJ2-7
CDR3: CASSFRGGGTYEQYF
DNA: TGCGCCAGCAGCTTTCGTGGCGGGGGGACCTACGAGCAGTACTTC

size: -
D: -
V: TRBV6-1
J: TRBJ2-3
CDR3: CASSNRAPGTPQYF
DNA: TGTGCCAGCTCAAACCGGGCCCCGGGAACTCCGCAGTATTTT

size: -
D: -
V: TRBV18
J: TRBJ1-6
CDR3: CASSPPGGDNSPLHF
DNA: TGTGCCAGCTCACCACCGGGAGGGGATAATTCACCCCTCCACTTT

size: many
D: -
V: TRBV2
J: TRBJ2-3
CDR3: CASSEGVTDTQYF
DNA: TGTGCCAGCAGTGAAGGAGTTACAGATACGCAGTATTTT

size: -
D: TRBD2
V: TRBV20-1
J: TRBJ2-4
CDR3: CSGCIAGGPIQYF
DNA: TGCAGTGGATGTATAGCGGGAGGGCCCATTCAGTACTTC

size: few
D: -
V: TRBV18
J: TRBJ1-6
CDR3: CASSPNSDSPLHF
DNA: TGTGCCAGCTCACCAAATTCGGACAGCCCACTCCACTTT

size: few
D: -
V: TRBV5-1
J: TRBJ2-1
CDR3: CASSLELPHSYNEQFF
DNA: TGCGCCAGCAGCTTGGAACTACCTCATTCCTACAATGAGCAGTTCTTC

size: -
D: -
V: TRBV2
J: TRBJ2-1
CDR3: CASSIRHPLYNEQFF
DNA: TGTGCCAGCAGTATCCGTCATCCGCTCTACAATGAGCAGTTCTTC

size: few
D: -
V: TRBV9
J: TRBJ2-2
CDR3: CASSARDSYGGELFF
DNA: TGTGCCAGCAGCGCCCGAGACAGCTACGGCGGGGAGCTGTTTTTT

size: few
D: TRBD2
V: TRBV3-1
J: TRBJ2-5
CDR3: CASSTPGLPKETQYF
DNA: TGTGCCAGCAGCACACCGGGACTACCAAAAGAGACCCAGTACTTC

size: many
D: TRBD1
V: TRBV6-1
J: TRBJ2-7
CDR3: CASRGTGAAYEQYF
DNA: TGTGCCAGCAGAGGGACAGGAGCCGCCTACGAGCAGTACTTC

size: -
D: -
V: TRBV20-1
J: TRBJ1-6
CDR3: CSARTVVNSPLHF
DNA: TGCAGTGCTCGGACAGTCGTTAATTCACCCCTCCACTTT

size: -
D: -
V: TRBV3-1
J: TRBJ1-2
CDR3: CASSQRGSRGNYGYTF
DNA: TGTGCCAGCAGCCAAAGGGGATCCAGGGGTAACTATGGCTACACCTTC

size: -
D: -
V: TRBV9
J: TRBJ2-1
CDR3: CASSVSGNPNEQFF
DNA: TGTGCCAGCAGCGTTTCCGGGAACCCAAATGAGCAGTTCTTC

size: few
D: -
V: TRBV5-5
J: TRBJ2-7
CDR3: CASSSYPGRGGRTYEQYF
DNA: TGTGCCAGCAGCTCTTACCCCGGTCGGGGAGGCCGCACCTACGAGCAGTACTTC

size: few
D: -
V: TRBV7-2
J: TRBJ1-5
CDR3: CASSLEYSNQPQHF
DNA: TGTGCCAGCAGCTTAGAATATAGCAATCAGCCCCAGCATTTT

size: -
D: -
V: TRBV10-3
J: TRBJ1-4
CDR3: CAISDREVGDEKLFF
DNA: TGTGCCATCAGTGACCGAGAGGTTGGGGATGAAAAACTGTTTTTT

size: -
D: -
V: TRBV6-1
J: TRBJ2-2
CDR3: CASETGSLSGELFF
DNA: TGTGCCAGCGAAACGGGGTCCTTATCCGGGGAGCTGTTTTTT

size: many
D: TRBD2
V: TRBV15
J: TRBJ2-7
CDR3: CATRHQLTGGPYEQYF
DNA: TGTGCCACCAGACATCAGCTAACGGGAGGGCCGTACGAGCAGTACTTC

size: -
D: -
V: TRBV29-1
J: TRBJ2-7
CDR3: CSVEDGATGQYF
DNA: TGCAGCGTTGAAGATGGGGCGACGGGGCAGTACTTC

size: -
D: TRBD2
V: TRBV11-2
J: TRBJ2-1
CDR3: CASSPMGGLAGVGINNEQFF
DNA: TGTGCCAGCAGCCCAATGGGGGGACTAGCGGGAGTTGGGATTAATAATGAGCAGTTCTTC

size: few
D: TRBD2
V: TRBV30
J: TRBJ2-3
CDR3: CAWSVSSGGRDTQYF
DNA: TGTGCCTGGAGTGTATCGAGCGGGGGGCGAGATACGCAGTATTTT

size: -
D: -
V: TRBV28
J: TRBJ2-5
CDR3: CASSGAYQETQYF
DNA: TGTGCCAGCTCGGGGGCATACCAAGAGACCCAGTACTTC